These 25 T cell receptor beta chains came from one sample sequenced in a study of blood T cell repertoires in COVID-19. Sequencing was performed with immunoSEQ multiplex PCR; in TCRdb, only in-frame clones are kept and a portion is missing. Counted here are about 170,000 clones, about 74% occurring once; the ten biggest clones make up about 3%. Sequencing input: peripheral blood. These receptors originate from an elderly woman with acute or convalescent COVID-19.

This clone was seen only a few times. The genes are TRBV18 and TRBJ1-5; 8 positions agree with TRBD1. Germline V gene sequence: CDR1 KGHSH, CDR2 LQKENI. V trimming: 6 bases; J trimming: 11 bases; junction bases outside the gene matches: 15. The CDR3 runs 15 residues. CDR3 DNA: TGTGCCAGCTCGAACCGGGACAGGTCATCGGGAGCCCAGCATTTT. Amino acid sequence: CASSNRDRSSGAQHF.

The rearrangement uses TRBV2 and TRBJ1-5; D uncertain. Germline V gene lookup returns CDR1 SNHLY and CDR2 FYNNEI. The CDR3 covers 12 residues. Between the trimmed V and J ends, which lost 4 bases and 6 bases, there was a span of 7 bases. CDR3 loop: CASSAYGQPQHF. The CDR3 coding sequence is TGTGCCAGCAGTGCATACGGTCAGCCCCAGCATTTT.

In this sample, this clone turned up a few times. The chain joins TRBV5-1 to TRBJ2-1; no clear D gene. Trimming left V 3 bases short and J 2 bases short, with 12 bases between. The CDR3 totals 15 residues. Germline V gene sequence: CDR1 SGHRS, CDR2 YFSETQ. CDR3 DNA: TGCGCCAGCAGCTCCGACGGAGCTACCTACAATGAGCAGTTCTTC. It encodes CASSSDGATYNEQFF.

There are a few counts of this clone. The CDR3 region is CASSLAQGGDTQYF. CDR3 DNA: TGTGCCAGCAGCTTAGCGCAGGGTGGGGATACGCAGTATTTT. The chain is built from TRBV7-2 and TRBJ2-3, with D maybe TRBD1 (5 bases). The CDR3 spans 14 residues. The germline CDR1 and CDR2 sequences are SGHTA and FQGNSA. Trimming stripped 0 bases from V and 6 bases from J, with 10 bases between.

The V call is TRBV28, the J call TRBJ2-5, with TRBD2 identical over 12 bases. Germline V gene sequence: CDR1 MDHEN, CDR2 SYDVKM. The CDR3 runs 13 residues. V shed 3 bases and J 9 bases; nucleotides not matched to a gene: 2. The chain's CDR3 is CASSFLAGGPQYF. CDR3 sequence (DNA): TGTGCCAGCAGTTTCCTAGCGGGAGGGCCCCAGTACTTC.

The CDR3 loop is CASSEALGGYSGTQYF. Written as DNA, the CDR3 is TGTGCCAGCAGTGAAGCGCTGGGGGGATACAGTGGGACCCAGTACTTC. The V call is TRBV6-1, the J call TRBJ2-5; tentatively, D is TRBD2 (6 bases). The germline CDR1 and CDR2 sequences are MNHNS and SASEGT. The CDR3 is 16 residues long. Between the trimmed V and J ends, which lost 0 bases and 7 bases, there was a span of 18 bases.

This clone turned up a few times. The V gene is TRBV28, the J gene TRBJ2-4, with 10 bases fitting TRBD2. With V trimmed by 3 bases and J by 9 bases, 5 bases remained unmatched. This CDR3 is built from 14 residues. Germline CDR1 is MDHEN and CDR2 is SYDVKM. The CDR3 sequence is CASSLASGRGIQYF. Here the CDR3 DNA reads TGTGCCAGCAGTTTGGCTAGCGGGAGAGGCATTCAGTACTTC. Combining the CDR3 with reference TRBV28 and TRBJ2-4 gives the whole variable domain DVKVTQSSRYLVKRTGEKVFLECVQDMDHENMFWYRQDPGLGLRLIYFSYDVKMKEKGDIPEGYSVSREKKERFSLILESASTNQTSMYLCASSLASGRGIQYFGAGTRLSVL.

The V call is TRBV10-3, the J call TRBJ2-2, with a tentative D call TRBD2 (7 bases). Germline lookup yields CDR1 ENHRY and CDR2 SYGVKD. Trimming shortened V by 3 bases and J by 5 bases, and 13 bases separated the two germline ends. This CDR3 is 15 amino acids long. The CDR3 sequence is CAISEQGGGTGELFF. CDR3 coding DNA: TGTGCCATCAGTGAACAGGGAGGGGGAACCGGGGAGCTGTTTTTT.

CDR3 sequence reads: CASTDRVDEQFF. CDR3 DNA: TGTGCCAGCACGGACAGGGTGGATGAGCAGTTCTTC. The chain carries TRBV2 and TRBJ2-1; 8 bases map to TRBD1. The CDR3 has 12 residues. J was trimmed by 8 bases and V by 7 bases; bases with no gene match: 4. Germline V gives CDR1 SNHLY, CDR2 FYNNEI.

The V gene is TRBV3-1 (or the pseudogene TRBV3-2), the J gene TRBJ1-1, with TRBD1 identical over 7 bases. Germline V gene sequence: CDR1 LGHDT, CDR2 YNNKEL (reference sequence). The length of the CDR3 is 13 residues. J lost 3 bases, V lost 5 bases, and 3 bases had no gene match. CDR3 protein: CASSYDRDTEAFF. The CDR3 bases are TGTGCCAGCAGCTACGACAGGGACACTGAAGCTTTCTTT.

The V call is TRBV16, the J call TRBJ2-7; TRBD1 matches at 9 bases. Germline V gene sequence: CDR1 KGHSY, CDR2 FQNENV. Unmatched junction bases numbered 5, after V lost 2 bases and J lost 3 bases. This CDR3 contains 15 residues. In nucleotides, the CDR3 is TGTGCCAGCAGCCAAGGACAGGGGTCTATCTACGAGCAGTACTTC. Protein product: CASSQGQGSIYEQYF. The full variable domain, completed using reference TRBV16 and TRBJ2-7, is GEEVAQTPKHLVRGEGQKAKLYCAPIKGHSYVFWYQQVLKNEFKFLISFQNENVFDETGMPKERFSAKCLPNSPCSLEIQATKLEDSAVYFCASSQGQGSIYEQYFGPGTRLTVT.

This clone appeared a few times. The chain joins TRBV4-2 to TRBJ2-5; 11 bases align to TRBD1. This CDR3 has 15 residues. In germline, CDR1 is LGHNA, CDR2 YNFKEQ. Unmatched junction bases numbered 6, after V lost 2 bases and J lost 7 bases. The CDR3 coding sequence is TGTGCCAGCAGCCAACCGGACAGGGGGCATGGGACCCAGTACTTC. The encoded protein is CASSQPDRGHGTQYF.

The CDR3 nucleotides are TGTGCCAGCAGTTTTCCTAGCGACAGGGGTTACCTGGGGGGGAATGTCTACGAGCAGTACTTC. Translating gives CASSFPSDRGYLGGNVYEQYF. This rearrangement joins TRBV28 to TRBJ2-7; D might be TRBD1 (8 bases). CDR3 length: 21 residues. The V gene's germline CDR1 is MDHEN and CDR2 SYDVKM. Trimming took off 3 bases at V and 3 bases at J, with 33 bases between the two ends. Looking up the rest from reference TRBV28 and TRBJ2-7 gives the full variable domain: DVKVTQSSRYLVKRTGEKVFLECVQDMDHENMFWYRQDPGLGLRLIYFSYDVKMKEKGDIPEGYSVSREKKERFSLILESASTNQTSMYLCASSFPSDRGYLGGNVYEQYFGPGTRLTVT.

This chain connects TRBV5-6 to TRBJ2-3; possible D gene TRBD2, 6 bases. CDR1 is SGHDT, CDR2 YYEEEE, per germline. This CDR3 spans 15 amino acids. Trimming cost V 4 bases and J 1 base, with 13 bases left between them. CDR3 coding DNA: TGTGCCAGCAGCCGGTGGGGAGGAGGCACAGATACGCAGTATTTT. It codes for CASSRWGGGTDTQYF.

This clone appeared a few times. This chain joins TRBV5-1 and TRBJ2-5, with 9 bases identical to TRBD2. This CDR3 contains 14 residues. With V trimmed by 5 bases and J by 5 bases, 7 bases remained unmatched. CDR1 is SGHRS, CDR2 YFSETQ, per germline. The CDR3 nucleotides read TGCGCCAGCAGTTATAGCGGGAGCGAGGAGACCCAGTACTTC. Amino acids: CASSYSGSEETQYF.

This clone was counted once. V gene TRBV7-2 combines with J gene TRBJ2-3; 9 nucleotides match TRBD1. J lost 3 bases, V lost 3 bases, and 7 bases had no gene match. From germline, CDR1 is SGHTA and CDR2 FQGNSA. This CDR3 has 16 amino acids. CDR3 protein: CASSLGGTGLTDTQYF. The CDR3 DNA is TGTGCCAGCAGCTTGGGCGGGACAGGGCTGACAGATACGCAGTATTTT.

This clone was seen only once. The rearrangement joins TRBV19 to TRBJ2-1; tentative D call: TRBD1 (6 bases). The V end was cut by 4 bases, the J end by 3 bases, with 16 bases between. Germline lookup yields CDR1 LNHDA and CDR2 SQIVND (reference sequence). CDR3 length: 16 amino acids. The CDR3 nucleotides are TGTGCCAGTAGTACCCAGGGACACCCTGACTACAATGAGCAGTTCTTC. It yields the protein CASSTQGHPDYNEQFF.

The V call is TRBV13, the J call TRBJ1-1; TRBD1 might be the D (5 bases). From germline, CDR1 is PRHDT and CDR2 FYEKMQ (reference sequence). The CDR3 has 13 residues. With 3 bases removed from V and 1 base from J, the gap between germline ends came to 6 bases. The CDR3 DNA sequence: TGTGCCAGCAGCTTTGACAGGAACACTGAAGCTTTCTTT. This gives the protein CASSFDRNTEAFF.

This clone has just one count. The chain is built from TRBV7-2 and TRBJ2-7; no reliable D call. The CDR3 contains 15 residues. Germline CDR1 is SGHTA and CDR2 is FQGNSA. The ends were cut back, 5 bases at V and 0 bases at J, with 14 bases in the middle. CDR3: CASSVGQVTSYEQYF. CDR3 in DNA: TGTGCCAGCAGCGTAGGTCAGGTGACCTCCTACGAGCAGTACTTC.

This CDR3 is CAISEPEEGQSSGNTIYF. The DNA of the CDR3 is TGTGCCATCAGTGAGCCTGAAGAGGGTCAGAGCTCTGGAAACACCATATATTTT. The chain recombines TRBV10-3 with TRBJ1-3; no definite D call. The length of the CDR3 is 18 residues. Trimming pared 2 bases from V and 0 bases from J, leaving 17 bases between. The germline CDR1 and CDR2 sequences are ENHRY and SYGVKD.

The chain combines TRBV7-2 with TRBJ1-1, with unresolved D. The CDR3 is 15 amino acids. The V end was cut by 5 bases, the J end by 4 bases, with 17 bases between. The germline V gene encodes CDR1 SGHTA and CDR2 FQGNSA. This CDR3 is CASSEMPGGGTEAFF. CDR3 bases: TGTGCCAGCAGCGAGATGCCTGGCGGAGGCACTGAAGCTTTCTTT.

This clone was counted once. The J gene is TRBJ2-1, the V gene TRBV27, with D perhaps matching TRBD2 (5 bases). V was clipped by 2 bases and J by 7 bases, with 12 bases between them. The length of the CDR3 is 14 residues. The germline gives CDR1 MNHEY, CDR2 SMNVEV (reference sequence). This chain's CDR3 is CASSLPFDYNEQFF. The CDR3 DNA reads TGTGCCAGCAGTTTACCCTTCGACTATAATGAGCAGTTCTTC.

This clone was detected a few times. The chain links TRBV10-3 to TRBJ2-5; 8 bases align to TRBD1. The CDR3 is 15 residues long. V was pared by 5 bases and J by 0 bases, with 5 bases of the junction left unmatched. Germline V gene sequence: CDR1 ENHRY, CDR2 SYGVKD. The CDR3 sequence is CAISRQGSNQETQYF. Here the CDR3 DNA reads TGTGCCATCAGTAGACAGGGGTCTAACCAAGAGACCCAGTACTTC.

In DNA, the CDR3 is TGTGCCAGCAGCGTAGCTTCAGGGAACTATGGCTACACCTTC. Amino acids: CASSVASGNYGYTF. The chain links TRBV9 to TRBJ1-2, with D tentatively TRBD1 (5 bases). Germline values: CDR1 SGDLS, CDR2 YYNGEE. V lost 0 bases to trimming and J lost 2 bases, with 8 bases between them. CDR3 size: 14 residues.

The chain has TRBV27 and TRBJ1-5; 8 bases are a match to TRBD1. Germline V lookup: CDR1 MNHEY, CDR2 SMNVEV (reference sequence). V trimming: 3 bases; J trimming: 8 bases; junction bases outside the gene matches: 6. This CDR3 spans 14 amino acids. CDR3: CASSFLTGVEPQHF. The CDR3 DNA follows: TGTGCCAGCAGTTTCTTGACAGGGGTTGAGCCCCAGCATTTT.